This T cell receptor beta chain was documented in a study of monozygotic twins with inflammatory bowel disease. General study points: Clonotype overlap with others was lower in IBD patients than in healthy twins, a difference that was greatest with disease activity. Twin pairs that were concordant did not differ from discordant pairs in repertoire similarity, possibly from limited power. TCRbeta diversity (inverse Simpson) was lower in IBD patients than in healthy co-twins.

Concerning this clonotype: Its antigen is still unknown.

Germline CDR1 MNHEY, CDR2 SVGAGI. The CDR3 contains 17 residues. Whole blood without T cell sorting served as the source of isolated total RNA. For each CDR3 protein, TCRdb gives one entry from its re-call of the 5' RACE reads, without DNA. The sample holds under 200,000 distinct CDR3 sequences. This receptor was obtained from a human donor with ulcerative colitis or Crohn's disease, or a healthy co-twin of an affected twin (not recorded which). Sequenced: blood. The V call is TRBV6-5, the J call TRBJ2-3; TCRdb lists TRBD2, though no DNA is available to test this call. This chain's CDR3 is CASSYQKRGGQADTQYF.